These T cell receptor beta chains were read from a single sample in a study of vaccination effects on CD4 cells after COVID-19. What these receptors recognize is not known. The data were produced by immunoSEQ multiplex PCR, yet TCRdb's version contains in-frame clones alone and is incomplete. Of about 41,000 clones listed, approximately 80% are singletons. The input for sequencing was CD4+ T cells from PBMCs cultured with HCoV-NL63 spike peptides, taken before COVID-19 vaccination. Receptor source: a human donor who received a COVID-19 vaccine. Both conserved end residues are part of each CDR3. The D gene is left open where the match is weak. Clone size is given for some rows only: seen once, a few or many times, or a class if the clone is expanded.

>TRBV7-3|TRBD2|TRBJ2-5|-
CASSLTPTSGGPGAQYF
TGTGCCAGCAGCCTCACTCCGACTAGCGGGGGGCCGGGGGCCCAGTACTTC
>TRBV3-1/TRBV3-2|-|TRBJ2-1|-
CASSQAASAEQFF
TGTGCCAGCAGCCAAGCGGCTAGTGCTGAGCAGTTCTTC
>TRBV2|-|TRBJ1-3|few
CASSDFTGNTIYF
TGTGCCAGCAGTGACTTCACGGGAAACACCATATATTTT
>TRBV24-1|TRBD2|TRBJ2-1|-
CATSDSGTSGALDEQFF
TGTGCCACCAGTGACTCTGGGACTAGCGGGGCCTTGGATGAGCAGTTCTTC
>TRBV30|TRBD1|TRBJ1-6|-
CAWGDSYNSPLHF
TGTGCCTGGGGGGACAGCTATAATTCACCCCTCCACTTT
>TRBV5-1|-|TRBJ2-5|-
CASSLLAGQYQETQYF
TGCGCCAGCAGCTTGTTAGCCGGACAGTACCAAGAGACCCAGTACTTC
>TRBV14|-|TRBJ1-2|few
CASSQVPGYGYTF
TGTGCCAGCAGCCAAGTTCCGGGATATGGCTACACCTTC
>TRBV10-3|-|TRBJ2-1|once
CAISARVDNEQFF
TGTGCCATCAGTGCACGGGTAGACAATGAGCAGTTCTTC
>TRBV5-4|-|TRBJ2-5|once
CASSLKSQETQYF
TGTGCCAGCAGCTTGAAATCCCAAGAGACCCAGTACTTC
>TRBV12-5|-|TRBJ2-3|once
CASGPSGTDTQYF
TGTGCTAGTGGTCCTAGCGGCACAGATACGCAGTATTTT
>TRBV9|-|TRBJ1-2|-
CASSVVDTAYGYTF
TGTGCCAGCAGCGTAGTTGATACCGCCTATGGCTACACCTTC
>TRBV2|TRBD1|TRBJ1-1|-
CASSEGNRGAEAFF
TGTGCCAGCAGTGAAGGGAACAGGGGCGCTGAAGCTTTCTTT
>TRBV15|-|TRBJ2-6|-
CATRRSGANVLTF
TGTGCCACCAGGAGGTCTGGGGCCAACGTCCTGACTTTC
>TRBV7-2|-|TRBJ2-3|-
CASKRAASTDTQYF
TGTGCCAGCAAACGTGCGGCCAGCACAGATACGCAGTATTTT
>TRBV5-1|-|TRBJ2-5|few
CASSVGVLETQYF
TGCGCCAGCAGCGTTGGCGTTTTGGAGACCCAGTACTTC
>TRBV4-1|-|TRBJ1-1|-
CASSQADRINTEAFF
TGCGCCAGCAGCCAAGCAGACAGGATAAACACTGAAGCTTTCTTT
>TRBV24-1|TRBD2|TRBJ2-5|-
CATSDPSGGLQETQYF
TGTGCCACCAGTGACCCTAGCGGGGGCCTCCAAGAGACCCAGTACTTC
>TRBV30|-|TRBJ1-2|-
CAWSSLVGSGYTF
TGTGCCTGGAGTTCATTAGTGGGCAGCGGCTACACCTTC
>TRBV5-8|-|TRBJ1-2|-
CASSGREGYGYTF
TGTGCCAGCAGCGGAAGGGAGGGCTATGGCTACACCTTC
>TRBV7-2|-|TRBJ2-1|-
CASSTFGEYNEQFF
TGTGCCAGCAGCACCTTCGGGGAGTACAATGAGCAGTTCTTC
>TRBV25-1|TRBD2|TRBJ2-1|-
CASRGGDLPSSYNEQFF
TGTGCCAGTCGCGGGGGGGATCTCCCAAGCTCCTACAATGAGCAGTTCTTC
>TRBV7-2|-|TRBJ1-6|-
CASSLLPRGSYNSPLHF
TGTGCCAGCAGCTTGCTCCCCCGAGGATCCTATAATTCACCCCTCCACTTT
>TRBV27|-|TRBJ2-1|-
CASSLQGNWEQFF
TGTGCCAGCAGTTTACAGGGAAATTGGGAGCAGTTCTTC
>TRBV3-1/TRBV3-2|-|TRBJ1-1|-
CASSLIGYTEAFF
TGTGCCAGCAGCCTAATAGGGTACACTGAAGCTTTCTTT
>TRBV2|-|TRBJ2-1|-
CASSRETSYNEQFF
TGTGCCAGCAGTAGAGAGACTTCGTACAATGAGCAGTTCTTC
>TRBV15|-|TRBJ2-1|once
CATSKGDMSGNEQFF
TGTGCCACCAGCAAGGGGGACATGAGTGGCAATGAGCAGTTCTTC
>TRBV9|-|TRBJ2-2|-
CASSALSGYGELFF
TGTGCCAGCAGCGCCTTAAGCGGGTACGGGGAGCTGTTTTTT
>TRBV3-1/TRBV3-2|TRBD2|TRBJ2-1|-
CASSQDLLAGGSNEQFF
TGTGCCAGCAGCCAAGATCTCCTAGCGGGGGGTTCCAATGAGCAGTTCTTC
>TRBV6-6|-|TRBJ1-1|-
CASSKRTEAEAFF
TGTGCCAGCAGTAAACGGACAGAAGCTGAAGCTTTCTTT
>TRBV7-2|-|TRBJ1-5|-
CASSLGTRYSNQPQHF
TGTGCCAGCAGCTTAGGGACAAGGTATAGCAATCAGCCCCAGCATTTT
>TRBV4-1|-|TRBJ1-5|-
CASSPSFSETAYSNQPQHF
TGCGCCAGCAGCCCCTCTTTTTCCGAGACAGCTTATAGCAATCAGCCCCAGCATTTT
>TRBV21-1|-|TRBJ1-3|once
CASSKERGMGFGNTIYF
TGTGCCAGCAGCAAAGAGAGAGGGATGGGCTTTGGAAACACCATATATTTT
>TRBV19|-|TRBJ2-1|-
CASSTPFRDANNEQFF
TGTGCCAGTAGTACACCCTTCCGGGACGCCAACAATGAGCAGTTCTTC
>TRBV5-1|-|TRBJ1-2|-
CASNEGNSYGYTF
TGCGCCAGCAACGAGGGGAACTCCTATGGCTACACCTTC
>TRBV28|TRBD1|TRBJ1-2|few
CAGGQGMGGYTF
TGTGCCGGAGGACAGGGGATGGGTGGCTACACCTTC
>TRBV28|-|TRBJ1-2|-
CALSPRGNYGYTF
TGTGCCTTGTCCCCGCGGGGAAACTATGGCTACACCTTC
>TRBV6-5|TRBD1|TRBJ1-2|-
CASSDRASYGYTF
TGTGCCTCCTCGGACAGGGCCTCCTATGGCTACACCTTC
>TRBV9|TRBD1|TRBJ2-6|-
CASSVRQGVGFSGANVLTF
TGTGCCAGCAGCGTACGACAGGGGGTTGGATTCTCTGGGGCCAACGTCCTGACTTTC
>TRBV12-5|-|TRBJ1-2|-
CASGLTPGSGYTF
TGTGCTAGTGGTTTGACGCCCGGGTCAGGCTACACCTTC
>TRBV2|-|TRBJ1-6|few
CASSPKWALHF
TGTGCCAGCAGCCCTAAGTGGGCTCTCCACTTT
>TRBV29-1|-|TRBJ2-1|-
CSAQGSSWDEQFF
TGCAGCGCCCAAGGGTCTAGCTGGGATGAGCAGTTCTTC
>TRBV24-1|-|TRBJ1-1|-
CATSDPDWNTEAFF
TGTGCCACCAGTGATCCGGACTGGAACACTGAAGCTTTCTTT
>TRBV19|TRBD1|TRBJ1-1|-
CASSAPRGLVTEAFF
TGTGCCAGTAGTGCCCCCAGGGGGCTGGTCACTGAAGCTTTCTTT
>TRBV19|-|TRBJ1-6|-
CASRSQARGHNSPLHF
TGTGCCAGTAGATCTCAGGCCAGGGGACATAATTCACCCCTCCACTTT